Sequencing of this T cell receptor beta chain was carried out in a study of early T cells in non-severe SARS-CoV-2 infection. MiXCR, run by TCRdb on the 5' RACE reads, gives a single entry per CDR3 protein. The repertoire holds about 33,000 distinct CDR3 sequences, more than 5% seen once, with 11% to 15% in the top ten. The CDR3 length is 14 residues. CDR1 and CDR2 (germline): SGHRS, YFSETQ. The V gene end was trimmed by 7 bases and the J gene end by 8 bases; junction bases not matched to a gene: 8. This receptor was identified in an adult who was a healthcare worker with PCR-confirmed SARS-CoV-2 infection or an uninfected control (not recorded which). Sample: whole blood. The rearrangement joins TRBV5-1 to TRBJ1-6; 8 bases map to TRBD1. The CDR3 nucleotides read TGCGCCAGCGCCCGTGACAGGGGACATTCACCCCTCCACTTT. Its translation is CASARDRGHSPLHF.